A single sample is the source of the 11 T cell receptor beta chains below, sequenced in a study of identical twins. TCRdb processed the 5' RACE reads anew with MiXCR; each CDR3 protein has one entry. In the table there are 500,000 or so distinct CDR3 sequences, 14% of which are singletons. The sample was also linked to a second study, of yellow fever vaccine responses in identical twins.

Sequenced sample: CD4+ T cells sorted from blood. The receptor set was obtained from a woman aged 18-29 years in good health.

This clonotype was observed at least ten times. The V call is TRBV29-1, the J call TRBJ2-7; D is unresolved. Germline lookup yields CDR1 SQVTM and CDR2 ANQGSEA. The CDR3 spans 12 residues. V lost 6 bases and J lost 1, with 10 bases in between. For the CDR3, the DNA is TGCAGCGTGAATCTAGGTTCCTACGAGCAGTACTTC. As protein: CSVNLGSYEQYF.

The chain links TRBV2 to TRBJ1-2; TRBD1 might be the D (5 bases). Germline V gene lookup returns CDR1 SNHLY and CDR2 FYNNEI. The CDR3 is 14 amino acids. Trimming left V 7 bases short and J 4 bases short, with 16 bases between. The CDR3 nucleotides are TGTGCCAGCACCCCACGGGGGAGTTCCTATGGCTACACCTTC. Translation: CASTPRGSSYGYTF. The full variable domain, with the rest looked up from reference TRBV2 and TRBJ1-2, is EPEVTQTPSHQVTQMGQEVILRCVPISNHLYFYWYRQILGQKVEFLVSFYNNEISEKSEIFDDQFSVERPDGSNFTLKIRSTKLEDSAMYFCASTPRGSSYGYTFGSGTRLTVV.

This clonotype appeared a few times. The chain is built from TRBV4-3 and TRBJ2-3; no firm D call. The CDR3 extends over 15 amino acids. Per the germline V gene, CDR1 is LGHNA and CDR2 is YSLEER. Trimming took off 1 base at V and 2 bases at J, with 10 bases between the two ends. DNA of the CDR3: TGCGCCAGCAGCCAAGTCGGAGCGTCCACAGATACGCAGTATTTT. Translation: CASSQVGASTDTQYF.

This clonotype came up a few times. The rearrangement links TRBV20-1 to TRBJ2-3; 8 bases are a match to TRBD2. Germline lookup yields CDR1 DFQATT and CDR2 SNEGSKA (reference sequence). The CDR3 is 14 amino acids. Unmatched junction bases numbered 10, after V lost 5 bases and J lost 6 bases. CDR3 region: CSAPTAGGPDTQYF. DNA of the CDR3: TGCAGTGCTCCTACCGCGGGGGGCCCGGATACGCAGTATTTT.

The CDR3 DNA sequence: TGTGCCAGCAGCGCGCCGGGGGAAGATACGCAGTATTTT. Translating it yields CASSAPGEDTQYF. V and J are TRBV7-9 and TRBJ2-3; D is perhaps TRBD2 (6 bases). This CDR3 comprises 13 residues. V was shortened by 5 bases and J by 5 bases, with 11 bases between the two germline ends. The germline gives CDR1 SEHNR, CDR2 FQNEAQ (reference sequence).

A few counts support this clonotype. This chain links TRBV7-9 with TRBJ1-5; D remains ambiguous. Germline V gives CDR1 SEHNR, CDR2 FQNEAQ (reference sequence). V was pared by 5 bases and J by 7 bases, with 12 bases between. The CDR3 consists of 13 residues. For the CDR3, the DNA is TGTGCCAGCAGCGCCATGGACCTCCAGCCCCAGCATTTT. As protein: CASSAMDLQPQHF.

This clonotype was seen only a few times. The rearrangement links TRBV9 to TRBJ1-2, with D unresolved. V lost 3 bases, J lost 5 bases, and 14 bases lay in between. The CDR3 consists of 14 residues. Germline CDR1 is SGDLS and CDR2 is YYNGEE. The CDR3 nucleotides are TGTGCCAGCAGCGAAAACCGAGCTTTTTATGGCTACACCTTC. This translates into CASSENRAFYGYTF.

The V gene is TRBV7-9, the J gene TRBJ1-2; D might be TRBD1 (5 bases). The V gene's germline CDR1 is SEHNR and CDR2 FQNEAQ (reference sequence). This CDR3 is built from 13 residues. Trimming cost V 7 bases and J 5 bases, with 14 bases left between them. CDR3 in amino acids: CASNPMGGYGYTF. DNA of the CDR3: TGTGCCAGCAACCCCATGGGGGGGTATGGCTACACCTTC.

Only a few counts were recorded for this clonotype. V gene TRBV27 combines with J gene TRBJ2-2; D might be TRBD1 or TRBD2, each matching 5 bases. Per the germline V gene, CDR1 is MNHEY and CDR2 is SMNVEV (reference sequence). V was trimmed by 9 bases and J by 5 bases, leaving 25 bases between them. CDR3 length equals 17 residues. The CDR3 spells CARVEGLVDIITGELFF. DNA of the CDR3: TGTGCCAGGGTTGAGGGGCTAGTCGATATCATAACCGGGGAGCTGTTTTTT.

This clonotype was detected a few times. The chain employs TRBV5-6 and TRBJ1-5, with 7 bases matching TRBD1. CDR3 length: 14 residues. The germline CDR1 and CDR2 sequences are SGHDT and YYEEEE. V trimming: 3 bases; J trimming: 6 bases; junction bases outside the gene matches: 6. As DNA, the CDR3 is TGTGCCAGCAGCTCGACAGGGTTCAGTCAGCCCCAGCATTTT. It encodes CASSSTGFSQPQHF. Supplemented by reference TRBV5-6 and TRBJ1-5, the full variable domain reads DAGVTQSPTHLIKTRGQQVTLRCSPKSGHDTVSWYQQALGQGPQFIFQYYEEEERQRGNFPDRFSGHQFPNYSSELNVNALLLGDSALYLCASSSTGFSQPQHFGDGTRLSIL.

This clonotype was counted between two and nine times. The chain joins TRBV28 to TRBJ2-7; TRBD1 matches at 9 bases. The germline CDR1 and CDR2 sequences are MDHEN and SYDVKM. V lost 7 bases, J lost 4 bases, and 8 bases stayed unmatched. The CDR3 spans 14 residues. CDR3 DNA sequence: TGTGCCAGCATGGGGACAGGGCGGAAATACGAGCAGTACTTC. Its protein product is CASMGTGRKYEQYF.